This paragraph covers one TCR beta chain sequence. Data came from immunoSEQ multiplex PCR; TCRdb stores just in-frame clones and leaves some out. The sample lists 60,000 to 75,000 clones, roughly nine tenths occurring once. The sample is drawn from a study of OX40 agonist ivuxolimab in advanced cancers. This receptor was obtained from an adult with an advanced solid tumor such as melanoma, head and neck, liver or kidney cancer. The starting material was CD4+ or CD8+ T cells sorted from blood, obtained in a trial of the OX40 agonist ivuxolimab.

CDR3 coding DNA: TGTGCCAGCAGCTTCGGGGGACAGGCCACCTACGAGCAGTACTTC. The encoded protein is CASSFGGQATYEQYF. The V gene is TRBV5-6, the J gene TRBJ2-7, with 8 positions matching TRBD1. Germline V lookup: CDR1 SGHDT, CDR2 YYEEEE. J gave up 2 bases and V 2 bases, and 6 bases lay outside the gene matches. This CDR3 is 15 amino acids long.